The 5 T cell receptor beta chains below all came from one sample that was sequenced in a study of CXCR3-negative and CXCR3-positive naive CD8 T cells. cDNA libraries for TRB were generated by 5' RACE incorporating UMI labels. With the 5' RACE reads reprocessed, TCRdb shows one record per CDR3 protein and no DNA. The sample features about 43,000 distinct CDR3 sequences, with roughly 14% in its top ten. Sequenced sample: memory CD8+ T cells from blood. These TCRs come from a human donor in good health. Some clones in this sample may be carry-over from other donors' samples.

This sequence joins TRBV6-6 and TRBJ2-1. Germline V gives CDR1 MNHNY, CDR2 SVGAGI (reference sequence). This CDR3 region has 14 residues. This CDR3 is CASTLTETYNEQFF.

The chain recombines TRBV15 with TRBJ1-5; TCRdb proposes TRBD1, but this gene call is untestable without DNA. Germline V gene sequence: CDR1 LNHNV, CDR2 YYDKDF (reference sequence). The CDR3 contains 14 residues. The CDR3 loop reads CATSTNRDNQPQHF.

The genes are TRBV28 and TRBJ2-7. The CDR3 extends over 11 amino acids. The germline gives CDR1 MDHEN, CDR2 SYDVKM. CDR3 sequence: CASSNKFEQYF.

The chain is built from TRBV29-1 and TRBJ1-1. Germline values: CDR1 SQVTM, CDR2 ANQGSEA. The CDR3 loop spans 12 amino acids. Here the CDR3 reads CSVLSMNTEAFF.

The chain carries TRBV12-3 or TRBV12-4 and TRBJ1-1. The CDR3 has 12 amino acids. The CDR3 spells CASRRVNTEAFF.